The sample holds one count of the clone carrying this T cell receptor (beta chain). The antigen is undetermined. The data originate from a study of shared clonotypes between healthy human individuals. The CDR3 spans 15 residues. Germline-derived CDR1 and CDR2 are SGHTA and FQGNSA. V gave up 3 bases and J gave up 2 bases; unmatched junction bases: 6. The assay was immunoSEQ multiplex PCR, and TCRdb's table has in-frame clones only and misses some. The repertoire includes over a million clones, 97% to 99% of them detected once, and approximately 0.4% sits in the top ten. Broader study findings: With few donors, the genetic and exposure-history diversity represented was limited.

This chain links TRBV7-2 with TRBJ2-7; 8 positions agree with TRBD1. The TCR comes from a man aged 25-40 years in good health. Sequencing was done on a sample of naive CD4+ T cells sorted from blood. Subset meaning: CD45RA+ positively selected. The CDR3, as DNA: TGTGCCAGCAGCTTCCAGACAGGGGCGACCTACGAGCAGTACTTC. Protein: CASSFQTGATYEQYF.